The 14 T cell receptor beta chains presented below share a single source sample, sequenced in a study of metastatic and nonmetastatic thyroid tumors. Not a single patient had been given any form of treatment at any point before undergoing thyroid surgery. MiXCR was used by TCRdb to re-call the PCR reads. In the table there are fewer than 4,500 clones, roughly 32% of which are singletons. The sequenced sample was adjacent normal tissue. The receptors derive from a female donor with papillary thyroid cancer or a benign thyroid nodule (not recorded which). Some clones in this sample may be carry-over from other donors' samples.

This clone was recorded a few times. V is TRBV11-1 and J is TRBJ1-2; the match to TRBD1 covers 7 bases. This CDR3 spans 15 amino acids. The V segment lost 4 bases and the J segment 5 bases; nucleotides outside the gene matches: 10. The germline V gene has CDR1 SGHAT and CDR2 FQDESV (reference sequence). The CDR3 region has the DNA TGTGCCAGCAGCTACCAACCAGGGGGAGCTTATGGCTACACCTTC. It translates to CASSYQPGGAYGYTF.

The chain couples TRBV6-6 to TRBJ1-1, with D hard to call. V dropped 0 bases and J dropped 2 bases, with 7 bases sitting between them. CDR1 and CDR2 (germline): MNHNY, SVGAGI (reference sequence). The CDR3 covers 14 residues. The CDR3 loop is CASSYSGDNTEAFF. The CDR3 DNA is TGTGCCAGCAGTTACTCGGGAGATAACACTGAAGCTTTCTTT.

This clone has more than one count but fewer than ten. The CDR3 protein is CSASLLDEAVNTEAFF. For the CDR3, the DNA is TGCAGTGCTAGTTTATTGGATGAGGCCGTGAACACTGAAGCTTTCTTT. The rearrangement joins TRBV20-1 to TRBJ1-1; no clear D. The CDR3 loop spans 16 amino acids. V was clipped by 3 bases and J by 0 bases, with 17 bases between them. Germline CDR1 is DFQATT and CDR2 is SNEGSKA (reference sequence).

This clone was seen just once. Without the conserved terminal phenylalanine or tryptophan, this CDR3 likely stems from a read error. The DNA is left out, because the CDR3 cannot be placed on it with certainty; the CDR3 is given as TCRdb lists it. The chain uses TRBV28 and TRBJ2-7; the table's D gene call, TRBD2, was not cross checked with the DNA. The CDR3 length equals 14 residues, ends included. Germline V CDR1 and CDR2: MDHEN, SYDVKM. The CDR3 sequence is CASSPHLGRYEHYY.

This chain joins TRBV4-1 and TRBJ2-6; D is ambiguous. This CDR3 contains 13 residues. Trimming removed 1 base from V and 5 bases from J, with 3 bases in between. The germline V gene encodes CDR1 MGHRA and CDR2 YSYEKL. The CDR3 sequence is CASSQGRANVLTF. The CDR3 DNA reads TGCGCCAGCAGCCAAGGGAGGGCCAACGTCCTGACTTTC.

This clone was found once. The chain links TRBV7-3 to TRBJ2-3, with D unclear. CDR1 is SGHTA, CDR2 FQGTGA, per germline. Trimming pared 1 base from V and 9 bases from J, leaving 11 bases between. The CDR3 contains 13 residues. CDR3 in amino acids: CASSLNPAGTQYF. CDR3 sequence (DNA): TGTGCCAGCAGCTTAAACCCAGCCGGGACGCAGTATTTT.

This clone ranks as medium-sized (0.01 to 0.1%). This may stem from a read error, because a much larger clone lies one nucleotide away. The final CDR3 position lacks the conserved phenylalanine or tryptophan, pointing to a likely read error. V is TRBV12-3 or TRBV12-4 and J is TRBJ2-1; 9 bases map to TRBD1. V shed 5 bases, J shed 5 bases, and the junction held 7 bases outside the gene matches. This CDR3 region has 15 residues. Here the CDR3 reads CASSPRQGVNNEQFL. DNA for the CDR3: TGTGCCAGCAGTCCCCGACAGGGGGTAAACAATGAGCAGTTCCTC.

This clone has a handful of counts. The chain couples TRBV28 to TRBJ2-3, with D hard to call. Trimming removed 3 bases from V and 0 bases from J, with 13 bases in between. This CDR3 comprises 16 residues. Per the germline V gene, CDR1 is MDHEN and CDR2 is SYDVKM. The CDR3 DNA follows: TGTGCCAGCAGTTTCCGACTTCATTCTAGCACAGATACGCAGTATTTT. Its translation is CASSFRLHSSTDTQYF.

This clone has just a few counts. The V gene is TRBV7-8, the J gene TRBJ2-1, with D uncertain. Germline CDR1 and CDR2: SGHVS and FQNEAQ. The CDR3 length is 12 residues. Trimming took 1 base from V and 6 from J, leaving 4 bases between them. The CDR3 sequence is CASSLVANEQFF. CDR3 sequence (DNA): TGTGCCAGCAGCTTAGTAGCCAATGAGCAGTTCTTC.

This clone turned up a few times. The chain couples TRBV6-1 to TRBJ2-5; the match to TRBD2 covers 7 bases. The length of the CDR3 is 14 residues. Germline V CDR1 and CDR2: MNHNS, SASEGT. V shed 6 bases, J shed 4 bases, and the junction held 8 bases outside the gene matches. The CDR3: CASSGAGVVETQYF. In nucleotides, the CDR3 is TGTGCCAGCAGCGGGGCGGGAGTAGTAGAGACCCAGTACTTC.

The J gene is TRBJ2-1, the V gene TRBV11-1; a weak D match, TRBD2 (6 bases). The CDR3 runs to 15 residues. Between the trimmed V and J ends, which lost 7 bases and 8 bases, there was a span of 21 bases. The V gene's germline CDR1 is SGHAT and CDR2 FQDESV (reference sequence). The DNA for the CDR3 is TGTGCCAGCATCTTCAGCCACGGGGGAGTGGATGAGCAGTTCTTC. It codes for CASIFSHGGVDEQFF.

This clone is medium-sized in the sample. The CDR3 here is CATSREGHQTQYF. The CDR3 nucleotides read TGTGCCACCAGCAGAGAGGGACATCAGACCCAGTACTTC. The chain links TRBV15 to TRBJ2-5; TRBD1 might be the D (6 bases). CDR3 length: 13 amino acids. Germline V gene lookup returns CDR1 LNHNV and CDR2 YYDKDF (reference sequence). Trimming cost V 0 bases and J 6 bases, with 8 bases left between them.

This clone was seen once. The rearrangement joins TRBV11-2 to TRBJ2-3; 11 nucleotides match TRBD2. V shed 5 bases and J 0 bases; nucleotides not matched to a gene: 7. The CDR3 extends over 17 amino acids. The V gene's germline CDR1 is SGHAT and CDR2 FQNNGV. The CDR3 nucleotides read TGTGCCAGCAGCGAAGAGGGACTAGCGGAAAGCACAGATACGCAGTATTTT. Translated, it gives CASSEEGLAESTDTQYF.

The V call is TRBV11-2, the J call TRBJ2-2, with D unresolved. V dropped 4 bases and J dropped 8 bases, with 8 bases sitting between them. CDR1 and CDR2 (germline): SGHAT, FQNNGV. The CDR3 length is 12 residues. CDR3 protein: CASSSFKGELFF. The CDR3 region has the DNA TGTGCCAGCAGCTCGTTTAAAGGGGAGCTGTTTTTT. The full variable domain, with the rest looked up from reference TRBV11-2 and TRBJ2-2, is EAGVAQSPRYKIIEKRQSVAFWCNPISGHATLYWYQQILGQGPKLLIQFQNNGVVDDSQLPKDRFSAERLKGVDSTLKIQPAKLEDSAVYLCASSSFKGELFFGEGSRLTVL.